This TCR beta chain originates from a study of cytomegalovirus exposure and HLA in healthy donors. Regarding the study as a whole: Some TCR beta chains (164 of them) were listed as cytomegalovirus-associated.

For this clone: Antigen unknown.

The donors belonged to the roughly 110-subject validation cohort, separate from the 666-subject first cohort. Clones were read by immunoSEQ multiplex PCR, and TCRdb kept only the in-frame ones, dropping some. Of about 150,000 clones in the sample, 86% were seen once. There are 14 residues in the CDR3. CDR1 MNHEY and CDR2 SVGAGI come from the germline V gene. V was pared by 6 bases and J by 5 bases, with 9 bases of the junction left unmatched. The V gene is TRBV6-5, the J gene TRBJ1-1, with 7 bases lining up with TRBD1. The source of this sequence is a man aged 18 to 35 in good health and CMV-seropositive. Material for sequencing was PBMCs. The CDR3 coding sequence is TGTGCCAGCAGATTCGACAGGGTGGGGACTGAAGCTTTCTTT. Residues: CASRFDRVGTEAFF.